The entry below describes one T cell receptor (beta chain). Its target is not known. This sample was taken from a study of shared clonotypes between healthy human individuals. Study observations and caveats: Clonotype sharing across a handful of donors was observed for about 5.2% of naive CD4 clonotypes. Among non-shared clonotypes, generation probabilities were lower than among those shared by all four donors.

The V gene lost 0 bases and the J gene lost 0 bases, with 16 bases spanning the gap. Per the germline V gene, CDR1 is SGDLS and CDR2 is YYNGEE. The CDR3 loop spans 18 amino acids. The naive CD8 subset, CD45RO-negative cells positively selected for CCR7, excluded terminally differentiated effector memory CD45RA+ cells. The input for sorted-subset replicate PCRs was around 210 ng DNA, about 30,000 T cell genomes. Only in-frame clones appear in the TCRdb table, and some are missing; sequencing was by immunoSEQ multiplex PCR. The table records some 1,900,000 clones, about 95% of them present only once. The rearrangement joins TRBV9 to TRBJ1-3; the D gene is possibly TRBD1 (6 bases). The sample consisted of naive CD8+ T cells sorted from blood. The source of this sequence is a man aged 18 to 35 in good health. The CDR3 DNA is TGTGCCAGCAGCGTAGGGGACGTACAGGGAAACTCTGGAAACACCATATATTTT. Protein: CASSVGDVQGNSGNTIYF.